One and the same sample provided the 30 T cell receptor beta chains below, sequenced in a study of OX40 agonist ivuxolimab in advanced cancers. Produced via immunoSEQ multiplex PCR; TCRdb's table is partial and in-frame only. The sample lists approximately 35,000 clones; more than 60% were seen once. Specimen: CD4+ or CD8+ T cells sorted from blood, collected in a trial of the OX40 agonist ivuxolimab. The source is an adult with an advanced solid tumor such as melanoma, head and neck, liver or kidney cancer.

This clone counts as medium-sized. The V and J genes are TRBV14 and TRBJ2-7, with D unresolved. The CDR3 sequence is 12 residues long. Germline loops: CDR1 SGHDN, CDR2 FVKESK. Trimming stripped 3 bases from V and 3 bases from J, with 6 bases between. CDR3 DNA sequence: TGTGCCAGCAGCCAGATTAGCTACGAGCAGTACTTC. This translates into CASSQISYEQYF.

This clone was counted a few times. A junction end diverges from the germline sequence, so it may reflect a read error. This sequence joins TRBV6-1 and TRBJ2-7; D tentatively fits TRBD1 or TRBD2 (5 bases each). Germline-derived CDR1 and CDR2 are MNHNS and SASEGT. The CDR3 spans 13 residues. CDR3 region: CASSEAGTYEQYF. The CDR3 DNA reads as TGTGCCAGCAGTGAAGCGGGGACCTATGAGCAGTACTTC.

The CDR3 sequence: CASSIQGGYEQYF. The CDR3 nucleotides read TGTGCCAGCAGCATCCAGGGAGGCTACGAGCAGTACTTC. The chain has TRBV11-2 and TRBJ2-7; TRBD2 might be the D (6 bases). The germline V gene encodes CDR1 SGHAT and CDR2 FQNNGV. The CDR3 is made up of 13 amino acids. Trimming stripped 5 bases from V and 3 bases from J, with 11 bases between.

The chain joins TRBV6-5 to TRBJ1-1; a possible D gene is TRBD1 (5 bases). With 2 bases removed from V and 3 bases from J, the gap between germline ends came to 7 bases. Germline CDR1 MNHEY, CDR2 SVGAGI. CDR3 length equals 13 residues. CDR3 in amino acids: CASSYLGDTEAFF. For the CDR3, the DNA is TGTGCCAGCAGTTACCTGGGGGACACTGAAGCTTTCTTT.

This chain joins TRBV5-1 and TRBJ2-7, with D perhaps matching TRBD1 (6 bases). The CDR3 loop spans 15 amino acids. The germline CDR1 and CDR2 sequences are SGHRS and YFSETQ. V gave up 4 bases and J gave up 1 base, with 15 bases separating them. CDR3 sequence: CASSTSGTLSYEQYF. The CDR3 DNA reads as TGCGCCAGCAGCACGTCCGGGACATTGTCCTACGAGCAGTACTTC.

The chain employs TRBV6-6 and TRBJ2-2; D is uncertain. V lost 7 bases to trimming and J lost 0 bases, with 9 bases between them. Germline loops: CDR1 MNHNY, CDR2 SVGAGI (reference sequence). The CDR3 contains 14 residues. CDR3 sequence reads: CASTRRANTGELFF. The DNA for the CDR3 is TGTGCCAGCACGAGACGGGCGAACACCGGGGAGCTGTTTTTT.

The chain couples TRBV7-2 to TRBJ1-4; D gene ambiguous. The CDR3 runs to 12 residues. Trimming removed 2 bases from V and 5 bases from J, with 3 bases in between. Germline V gives CDR1 SGHTA, CDR2 FQGNSA. The CDR3 sequence: CASSLPNEKLFF. The CDR3 region has the DNA TGTGCCAGCAGCTTACCCAATGAAAAACTGTTTTTT. The full variable domain, its missing parts supplied by reference TRBV7-2 and TRBJ1-4, is GAGVSQSPSNKVTEKGKDVELRCDPISGHTALYWYRQSLGQGLEFLIYFQGNSAPDKSGLPSDRFSAERTGGSVSTLTIQRTQQEDSAVYLCASSLPNEKLFFGSGTQLSVL.

This rearrangement joins TRBV5-6 to TRBJ2-3, with D unresolved. Germline values: CDR1 SGHDT, CDR2 YYEEEE. Trimming cost V 0 bases and J 6 bases, with 8 bases left between them. The CDR3 runs to 13 residues. The CDR3 DNA sequence: TGTGCCAGCAGCTTGGTACCGGACGATACGCAGTATTTT. This sequence encodes CASSLVPDDTQYF.

The chain employs TRBV7-9 and TRBJ1-1, with D hard to call. The V and J ends lost 5 bases and 6 bases respectively, with 10 bases between them. CDR1 is SEHNR and CDR2 is FQNEAQ in the germline V gene (reference sequence). The CDR3 runs to 12 residues. This CDR3 reads CASSRGRPEAFF. The CDR3 nucleotides are TGTGCCAGCAGCCGCGGACGACCTGAAGCTTTCTTT.

The chain employs TRBV5-4 and TRBJ2-1, with D possibly matching TRBD2 (5 bases). CDR3 size: 15 residues. The ends were cut back, 2 bases at V and 5 bases at J, with 14 bases in the middle. CDR1 SGHNT and CDR2 YYREEE come from the germline V gene (reference sequence). The CDR3 reads CASSLRGLTDNEQFF. As DNA, the CDR3 is TGTGCCAGCAGCTTACGGGGTCTTACCGACAATGAGCAGTTCTTC. Complete variable domain (other parts from reference TRBV5-4 and TRBJ2-1): ETGVTQSPTHLIKTRGQQVTLRCSSQSGHNTVSWYQQALGQGPQFIFQYYREEENGRGNFPPRFSGLQFPNYSSELNVNALELDDSALYLCASSLRGLTDNEQFFGPGTRLTVL.

J is TRBJ1-2 and V is TRBV15; possible D gene TRBD1, 5 bases. The CDR3 is made up of 14 amino acids. V lost 0 bases to trimming and J lost 8 bases, with 13 bases between them. CDR1 is LNHNV and CDR2 is YYDKDF in the germline V gene (reference sequence). The DNA for the CDR3 is TGTGCCACCAGCAGAGATTGGAGGGGTTGGGGCTACACCTTC. It codes for CATSRDWRGWGYTF. The complete variable domain, with remaining parts taken from reference TRBV15 and TRBJ1-2, reads DAMVIQNPRYQVTQFGKPVTLSCSQTLNHNVMYWYQQKSSQAPKLLFHYYDKDFNNEADTPDNFQSRRPNTSFCFLDIRSPGLGDTAMYLCATSRDWRGWGYTFGSGTRLTVV.

V usage is TRBV7-8 and J usage is TRBJ2-5; D might be TRBD2 (5 bases). The V gene's germline CDR1 is SGHVS and CDR2 FQNEAQ. This CDR3 contains 15 residues. Trimming removed 5 bases at V and 0 bases at J, with 13 bases between. The CDR3: CASSVRTAYQETQYF. In DNA, the CDR3 is TGTGCCAGCAGCGTTAGGACTGCGTACCAAGAGACCCAGTACTTC.

The rearrangement links TRBV4-1 to TRBJ2-2; TRBD1 aligns across 7 bases. Germline V gene sequence: CDR1 MGHRA, CDR2 YSYEKL. This CDR3 contains 15 residues. The J segment lost 4 bases and the V segment lost 0 bases, leaving 2 bases of the junction unmatched. The CDR3 bases are TGCGCCAGCAGCCAAGATGCAGGGGGCACCGGGGAGCTGTTTTTT. Its protein product is CASSQDAGGTGELFF.

The gene calls are TRBV27 and TRBJ1-5, with TRBD1 identical over 9 bases. This CDR3 comprises 13 residues. V trimming: 3 bases; J trimming: 9 bases; junction bases outside the gene matches: 3. The germline CDR1 and CDR2 sequences are MNHEY and SMNVEV (reference sequence). The CDR3 bases are TGTGCCAGCAGTTTGACAGGGGGACGGCCCCAGCATTTT. Protein: CASSLTGGRPQHF.

This clone was detected only once. V is TRBV5-1 and J is TRBJ1-1; D remains ambiguous. The CDR3 covers 13 residues. Trimming took 3 bases from V and 6 from J, leaving 12 bases between them. Germline CDR1 SGHRS, CDR2 YFSETQ. CDR3 coding DNA: TGCGCCAGCAGCTCTAAGATTTCCCCTGAAGCTTTCTTT. Its protein is CASSSKISPEAFF.

V usage is TRBV30 and J usage is TRBJ1-2; 12 nucleotides line up with TRBD1. The CDR3 loop spans 14 amino acids. V lost 4 bases, J lost 6 bases, and 6 bases stayed unmatched. CDR1 is GTSNPN and CDR2 is SVGIG in the germline V gene (reference sequence). Here the CDR3 reads CAWIRDRGPHGYTF. DNA of the CDR3: TGTGCCTGGATCCGGGACAGGGGGCCTCATGGCTACACCTTC.

CDR3 DNA: TGTGCCAGCTCACCAGGGGAGGTCCAGCCCCAGCATTTT. It encodes CASSPGEVQPQHF. The chain is built from TRBV18 and TRBJ1-5; the D is unclear. Germline CDR1 and CDR2: KGHSH and LQKENI. This CDR3 is built from 13 residues. V lost 2 bases and J lost 7, with 9 bases in between.

This chain uses TRBV5-4 with TRBJ2-7; 8 bases are shared with TRBD2. Trimming at V came to 4 bases and at J to 9 bases, leaving 12 bases not matched to a gene. The CDR3 contains 14 residues. Germline V lookup: CDR1 SGHNT, CDR2 YYREEE (reference sequence). The CDR3 nucleotides read TGTGCCAGCAGCCAACCGGGAGGACTAGCCGGGCAGTACTTC. It yields the protein CASSQPGGLAGQYF.

The chain is built from TRBV5-4 and TRBJ2-2; D ambiguous. Germline-derived CDR1 and CDR2 are SGHNT and YYREEE (reference sequence). Deletions cut 0 bases from V and 1 base from J, with 7 bases between. This CDR3 region has 15 residues. The CDR3 loop is CASSLESGNTGELFF. CDR3 coding DNA: TGTGCCAGCAGCTTGGAGTCAGGGAACACCGGGGAGCTGTTTTTT. Full variable domain (outside the CDR3, taken from reference TRBV5-4 and TRBJ2-2): ETGVTQSPTHLIKTRGQQVTLRCSSQSGHNTVSWYQQALGQGPQFIFQYYREEENGRGNFPPRFSGLQFPNYSSELNVNALELDDSALYLCASSLESGNTGELFFGEGSRLTVL.

This sequence joins TRBV27 and TRBJ2-7, with D possibly being TRBD2 (6 bases). V was clipped by 4 bases and J by 9 bases, with 19 bases between them. This CDR3 is built from 14 residues. Germline assignment: CDR1 MNHEY and CDR2 SMNVEV (reference sequence). The CDR3 DNA sequence: TGTGCCAGCAGTTGGGGGGTCGGAGGAGCTTGGCAGTACTTC. Its protein is CASSWGVGGAWQYF.

This clone has only one observation. The chain uses TRBV6-1 and TRBJ1-2; 7 bases fit TRBD1. The CDR3 is 13 residues long. From germline, CDR1 is MNHNS and CDR2 SASEGT. The V gene end was trimmed by 7 bases and the J gene end by 4 bases; junction bases not matched to a gene: 6. The CDR3 nucleotides read TGTGCCAGCATCCTCGGGACAGCCTATGGCTACACCTTC. This translates into CASILGTAYGYTF.

J is TRBJ1-1 and V is TRBV7-9; no reliable D call. CDR1 is SEHNR, CDR2 FQNEAQ, per germline (reference sequence). This CDR3 comprises 12 residues. V was pared by 1 base and J by 7 bases, with 7 bases between. The CDR3 sequence is CASSLVGVEAFF. In nucleotides, the CDR3 is TGTGCCAGCAGCTTAGTTGGGGTTGAAGCTTTCTTT.

The chain joins TRBV7-6 to TRBJ1-1; D possibly corresponds to TRBD1 (6 bases). Germline CDR1 SGHVS, CDR2 FNYEAQ. The CDR3 has 12 residues. With 3 bases removed from V and 8 bases from J, the gap between germline ends came to 10 bases. The CDR3 coding sequence is TGTGCCAGCAGCTTTCAGGGGCGGGAAGCTTTCTTT. The encoded protein is CASSFQGREAFF.

The V gene is TRBV11-2, the J gene TRBJ1-6; 8 bases match TRBD1. CDR1 and CDR2 from the germline V gene are SGHAT and FQNNGV. This CDR3 is built from 14 residues. Germline trimming cut 3 bases from V and 5 bases from J; bases unmatched to any gene: 0. The CDR3 here is CASSLGQDNSPLHF. CDR3 DNA sequence: TGTGCCAGCAGCTTGGGACAGGATAATTCACCCCTCCACTTT.

The chain employs TRBV6-1 and TRBJ2-7; maybe TRBD1 (5 bases). The V and J ends lost 2 bases and 0 bases respectively, with 14 bases between them. The CDR3 covers 16 residues. Germline V gene sequence: CDR1 MNHNS, CDR2 SASEGT. CDR3 amino acids: CASSELSDSFSYEQYF. DNA for the CDR3: TGTGCCAGCAGTGAACTAAGCGACAGCTTCTCCTACGAGCAGTACTTC.

The J gene is TRBJ2-5, the V gene TRBV7-7; the D gene is possibly TRBD2 (5 bases). This CDR3 has 14 amino acids. Trimming shortened V by 1 base and J by 5 bases, and 11 bases separated the two germline ends. Germline V CDR1 and CDR2: SSHAT, FNYEAQ (reference sequence). Here the CDR3 reads CASSLGGGRETQYF. CDR3 nucleotide sequence: TGTGCCAGCAGCTTAGGTGGAGGAAGGGAGACCCAGTACTTC.

The chain links TRBV19 to TRBJ2-1; 15 bases agree with TRBD2. CDR1 and CDR2 from the germline V gene are LNHDA and SQIVND (reference sequence). The CDR3 covers 17 residues. V shed 4 bases and J 0 bases; nucleotides not matched to a gene: 1. DNA of the CDR3: TGTGCCAGTAGTAGGACTAGCGGGGGGGCCTCCTACAATGAGCAGTTCTTC. Protein: CASSRTSGGASYNEQFF. The variable domain in full, with the rest retrieved from reference TRBV19 and TRBJ2-1, is DGGITQSPKYLFRKEGQNVTLSCEQNLNHDAMYWYRQDPGQGLRLIYYSQIVNDFQKGDIAEGYSVSREKKESFPLTVTSAQKNPTAFYLCASSRTSGGASYNEQFFGPGTRLTVL.

The chain employs TRBV6-6 and TRBJ1-1, with 9 bases that match TRBD1. The trim removed 5 bases at V and 0 bases at J, leaving 4 bases unmatched. The CDR3 runs to 15 residues. In germline, CDR1 is MNHNY, CDR2 SVGAGI (reference sequence). The CDR3 coding sequence is TGTGCCAGCAGTGGATGGGACAGGGTGAACACTGAAGCTTTCTTT. Residues: CASSGWDRVNTEAFF.

The chain recombines TRBV5-8 with TRBJ1-1, with D possibly matching TRBD1 (6 bases). The germline V gene has CDR1 SGHTS and CDR2 YDEGEE. There are 14 residues in the CDR3. V lost 2 bases to trimming and J lost 4 bases, with 12 bases between them. CDR3 sequence reads: CASSLRGGGTEAFF. In nucleotides, the CDR3 is TGTGCCAGCAGCTTACGGGGAGGGGGCACTGAAGCTTTCTTT. Supplemented by reference TRBV5-8 and TRBJ1-1, the full variable domain reads EAGVTQSPTHLIKTRGQQATLRCSPISGHTSVYWYQQALGLGLQFLLWYDEGEERNRGNFPPRFSGRQFPNYSSELNVNALELEDSALYLCASSLRGGGTEAFFGQGTRLTVV.

The chain links TRBV5-1 to TRBJ1-1; D remains ambiguous. CDR1 SGHRS and CDR2 YFSETQ come from the germline V gene. The CDR3 is 12 residues long. The V end was cut by 4 bases, the J end by 3 bases, with 7 bases between. CDR3 DNA: TGCGCCAGCAGCCGGTGGGACACTGAAGCTTTCTTT. It specifies CASSRWDTEAFF.